These 2 T cell receptor beta chains came from one sample sequenced in a study of blood T cell repertoires in COVID-19 (TCRdb year 2020). The library was produced with the immunoSEQ multiplex PCR assay. As stored in TCRdb, this immuneACCESS dataset retains in-frame rearrangements with V and J assigned. A fraction of the clones does not appear; measured against another copy, unresolved V genes explain less than half of the discrepancy, and the remainder lacks a known reason. Within this sample are 150,000 to 180,000 clones, with approximately 80% of them counted one time only. Roughly 0.52% of the sample rests with the top ten. Sample: peripheral blood. The origin of the receptors is a man in his sixties with acute or convalescent COVID-19.

CDR3 in DNA: TGTGCCAGCAGCCCTAGCGGGAACACCGGGGAGCTGTTTTTT. It specifies CASSPSGNTGELFF. The chain links TRBV7-3 to TRBJ2-2; TRBD2 matches at 7 bases. This CDR3 spans 14 amino acids. After removal of 5 bases from V and 1 base from J, the junction contained 1 base not matched to a gene. CDR1 is SGHTA and CDR2 is FQGTGA in the germline V gene.

The chain links TRBV20-1 to TRBJ2-1, with TRBD1 identical over 7 bases. Per the germline V gene, CDR1 is DFQATT and CDR2 is SNEGSKA (reference sequence). This CDR3 region has 11 residues. With V trimmed by 6 bases and J by 9 bases, 5 bases remained unmatched. CDR3 region: CSATTGFEQFF. The CDR3 DNA reads TGCAGTGCAACGACAGGGTTTGAGCAGTTCTTC.